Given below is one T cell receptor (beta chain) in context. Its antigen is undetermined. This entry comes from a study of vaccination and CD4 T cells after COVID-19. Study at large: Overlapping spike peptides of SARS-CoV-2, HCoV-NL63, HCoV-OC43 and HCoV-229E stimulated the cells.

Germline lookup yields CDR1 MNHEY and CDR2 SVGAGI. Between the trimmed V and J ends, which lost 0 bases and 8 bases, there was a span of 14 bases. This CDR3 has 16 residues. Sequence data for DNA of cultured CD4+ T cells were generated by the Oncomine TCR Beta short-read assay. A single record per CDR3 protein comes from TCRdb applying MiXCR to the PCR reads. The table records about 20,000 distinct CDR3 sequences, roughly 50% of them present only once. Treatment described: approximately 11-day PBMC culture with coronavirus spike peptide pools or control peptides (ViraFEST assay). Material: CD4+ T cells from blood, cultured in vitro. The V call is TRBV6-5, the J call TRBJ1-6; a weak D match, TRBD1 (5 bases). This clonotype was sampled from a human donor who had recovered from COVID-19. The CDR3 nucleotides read TGTGCCAGCAGTTACTCGAGACACGAAGGGGATTCACCCCTCCACTTT. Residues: CASSYSRHEGDSPLHF.